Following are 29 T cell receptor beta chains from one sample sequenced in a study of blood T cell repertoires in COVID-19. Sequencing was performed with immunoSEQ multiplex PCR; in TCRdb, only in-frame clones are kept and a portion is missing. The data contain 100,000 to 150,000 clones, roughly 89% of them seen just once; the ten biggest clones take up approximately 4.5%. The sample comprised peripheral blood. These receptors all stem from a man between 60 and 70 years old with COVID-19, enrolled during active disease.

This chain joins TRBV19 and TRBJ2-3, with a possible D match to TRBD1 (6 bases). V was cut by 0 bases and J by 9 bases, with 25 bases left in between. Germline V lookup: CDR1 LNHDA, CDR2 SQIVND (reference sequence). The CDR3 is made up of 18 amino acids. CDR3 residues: CASSIDQGQGSPRWTQYF. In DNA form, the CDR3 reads TGTGCCAGTAGTATAGATCAAGGGCAGGGGTCCCCGCGATGGACGCAGTATTTT.

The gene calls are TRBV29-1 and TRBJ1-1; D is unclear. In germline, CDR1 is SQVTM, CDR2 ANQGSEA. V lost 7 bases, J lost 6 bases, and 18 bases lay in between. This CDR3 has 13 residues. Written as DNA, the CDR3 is TGCAGCGCTGGGGAGGGTGGAGGTGCTGAAGCTTTCTTT. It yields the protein CSAGEGGGAEAFF.

The CDR3 sequence: CASSLRQTTEAFF. CDR3 in DNA: TGTGCCAGCAGCTTAAGACAGACCACTGAAGCTTTCTTT. The V gene is TRBV11-1, the J gene TRBJ1-1, with D possibly matching TRBD1 (5 bases). The ends were cut back, 2 bases at V and 4 bases at J, with 8 bases in the middle. The CDR3 is 13 amino acids. Per germline, CDR1 SGHAT and CDR2 FQDESV (reference sequence).

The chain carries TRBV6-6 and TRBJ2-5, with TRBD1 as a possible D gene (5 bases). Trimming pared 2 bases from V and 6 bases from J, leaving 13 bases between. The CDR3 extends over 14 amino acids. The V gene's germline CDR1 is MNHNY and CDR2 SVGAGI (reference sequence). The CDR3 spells CASSYLSGMKTQYF. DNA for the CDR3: TGTGCCAGCAGTTACCTTTCAGGGATGAAGACCCAGTACTTC.

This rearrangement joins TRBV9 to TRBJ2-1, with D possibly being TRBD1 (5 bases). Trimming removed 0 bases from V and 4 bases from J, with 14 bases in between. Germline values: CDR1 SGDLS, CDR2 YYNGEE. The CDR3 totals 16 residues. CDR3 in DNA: TGTGCCAGCAGCGTAGCTTTAGGGGTTACATACAATGAGCAGTTCTTC. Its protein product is CASSVALGVTYNEQFF.

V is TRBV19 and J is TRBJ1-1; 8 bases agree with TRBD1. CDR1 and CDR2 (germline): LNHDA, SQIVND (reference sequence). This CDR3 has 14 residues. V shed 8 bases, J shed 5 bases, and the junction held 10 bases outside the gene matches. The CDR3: CASSGQGARTEAFF. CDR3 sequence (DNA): TGTGCCAGTTCGGGGCAGGGGGCGAGGACTGAAGCTTTCTTT.

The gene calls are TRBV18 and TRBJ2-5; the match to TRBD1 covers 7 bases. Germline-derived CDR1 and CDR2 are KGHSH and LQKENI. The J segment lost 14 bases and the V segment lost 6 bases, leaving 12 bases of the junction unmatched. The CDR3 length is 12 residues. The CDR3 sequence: CASSPDRAWIYF. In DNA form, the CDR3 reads TGTGCCAGCTCTCCCGACAGGGCCTGGATCTACTTC. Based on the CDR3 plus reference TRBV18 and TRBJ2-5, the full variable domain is NAGVMQNPRHLVRRRGQEARLRCSPMKGHSHVYWYRQLPEEGLKFMVYLQKENIIDESGMPKERFSAEFPKEGPSILRIQQVVRGDSAAYFCASSPDRAWIYFGPGTRLLVL.

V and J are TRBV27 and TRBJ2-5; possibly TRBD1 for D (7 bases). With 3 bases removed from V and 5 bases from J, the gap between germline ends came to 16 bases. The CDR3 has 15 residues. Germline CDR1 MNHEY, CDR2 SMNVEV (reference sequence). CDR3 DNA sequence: TGTGCCAGCAGTTTGGAGGGGGCGCTCAGGGAGACCCAGTACTTC. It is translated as CASSLEGALRETQYF.

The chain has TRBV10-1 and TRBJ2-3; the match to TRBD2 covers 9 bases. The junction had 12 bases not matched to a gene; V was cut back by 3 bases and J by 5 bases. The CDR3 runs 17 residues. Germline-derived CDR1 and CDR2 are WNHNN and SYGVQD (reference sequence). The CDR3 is CASSDASGTHGEDTQYF. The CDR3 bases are TGCGCCAGCAGTGATGCTAGCGGGACCCACGGTGAAGATACGCAGTATTTT.

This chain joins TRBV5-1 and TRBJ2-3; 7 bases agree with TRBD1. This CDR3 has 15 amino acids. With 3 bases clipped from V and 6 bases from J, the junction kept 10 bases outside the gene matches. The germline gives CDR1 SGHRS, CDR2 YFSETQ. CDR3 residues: CASSYTGQVVDTQYF. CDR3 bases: TGCGCCAGCAGCTACACCGGACAGGTGGTGGATACGCAGTATTTT.

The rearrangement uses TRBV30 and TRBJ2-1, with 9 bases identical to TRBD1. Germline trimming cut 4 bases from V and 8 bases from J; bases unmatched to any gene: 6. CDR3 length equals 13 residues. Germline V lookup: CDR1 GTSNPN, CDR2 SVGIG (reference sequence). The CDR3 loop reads CAWTPGQGYEQFF. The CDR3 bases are TGTGCCTGGACTCCGGGACAGGGATATGAGCAGTTCTTC.

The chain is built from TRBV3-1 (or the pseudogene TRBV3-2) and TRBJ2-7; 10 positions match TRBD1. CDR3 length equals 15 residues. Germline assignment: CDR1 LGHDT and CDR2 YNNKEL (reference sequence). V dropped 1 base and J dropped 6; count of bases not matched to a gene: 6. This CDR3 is CASSQVGTGVSEQYF. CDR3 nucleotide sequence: TGTGCCAGCAGCCAAGTCGGGACAGGGGTGAGCGAGCAGTACTTC.

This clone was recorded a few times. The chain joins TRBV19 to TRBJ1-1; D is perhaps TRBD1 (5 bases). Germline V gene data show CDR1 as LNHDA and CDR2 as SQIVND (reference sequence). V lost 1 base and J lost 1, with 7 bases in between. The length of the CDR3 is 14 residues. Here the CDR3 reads CASSIGRANTEAFF. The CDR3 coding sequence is TGTGCCAGTAGTATAGGCAGGGCGAACACTGAAGCTTTCTTT.

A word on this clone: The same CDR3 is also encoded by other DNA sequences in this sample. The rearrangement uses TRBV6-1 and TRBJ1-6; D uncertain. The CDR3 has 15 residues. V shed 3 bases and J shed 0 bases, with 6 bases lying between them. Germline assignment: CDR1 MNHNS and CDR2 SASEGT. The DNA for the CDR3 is TGTGCCAGCAGTGAGCGTGACTCCTATAATTCACCCCTCCACTTT. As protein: CASSERDSYNSPLHF.

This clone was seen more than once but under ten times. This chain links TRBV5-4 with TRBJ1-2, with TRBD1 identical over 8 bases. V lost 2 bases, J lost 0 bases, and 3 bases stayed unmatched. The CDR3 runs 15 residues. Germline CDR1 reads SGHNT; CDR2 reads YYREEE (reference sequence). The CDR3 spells CASSFGDRPNYGYTF. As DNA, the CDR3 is TGTGCCAGCAGCTTTGGGGACAGGCCTAACTATGGCTACACCTTC.

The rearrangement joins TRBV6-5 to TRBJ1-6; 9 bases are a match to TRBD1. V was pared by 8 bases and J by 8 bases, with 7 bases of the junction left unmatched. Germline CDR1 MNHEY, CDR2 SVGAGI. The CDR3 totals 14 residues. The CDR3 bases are TGTGCCAGCTTCCGGGACAGGGCTTATTCACCCCTCCACTTT. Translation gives CASFRDRAYSPLHF.

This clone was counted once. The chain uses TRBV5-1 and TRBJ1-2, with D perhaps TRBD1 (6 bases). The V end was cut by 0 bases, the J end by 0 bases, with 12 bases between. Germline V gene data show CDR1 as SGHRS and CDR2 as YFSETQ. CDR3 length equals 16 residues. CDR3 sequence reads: CASSLADGGTNYGYTF. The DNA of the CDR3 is TGCGCCAGCAGCTTGGCCGATGGGGGCACTAACTATGGCTACACCTTC.

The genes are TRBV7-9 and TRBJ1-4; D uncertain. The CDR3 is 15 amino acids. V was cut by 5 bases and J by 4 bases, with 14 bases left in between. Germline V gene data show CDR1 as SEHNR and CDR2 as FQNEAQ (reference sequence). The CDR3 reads CASSPGREFNEKLFF. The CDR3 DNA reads TGTGCCAGCAGCCCTGGGCGCGAGTTTAATGAAAAACTGTTTTTT.

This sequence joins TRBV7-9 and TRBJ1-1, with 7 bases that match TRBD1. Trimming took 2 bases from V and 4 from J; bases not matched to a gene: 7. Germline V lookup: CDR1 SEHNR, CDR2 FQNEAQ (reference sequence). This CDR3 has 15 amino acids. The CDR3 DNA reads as TGTGCCAGCAGCTTATTGGGACAGATGGGCACTGAAGCTTTCTTT. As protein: CASSLLGQMGTEAFF.

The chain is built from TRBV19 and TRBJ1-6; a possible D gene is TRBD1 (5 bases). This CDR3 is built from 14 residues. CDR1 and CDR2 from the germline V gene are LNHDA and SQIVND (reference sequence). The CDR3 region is CASTAQLSNSPLHF. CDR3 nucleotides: TGTGCATCGACAGCCCAACTATCTAATTCACCCCTCCACTTT.

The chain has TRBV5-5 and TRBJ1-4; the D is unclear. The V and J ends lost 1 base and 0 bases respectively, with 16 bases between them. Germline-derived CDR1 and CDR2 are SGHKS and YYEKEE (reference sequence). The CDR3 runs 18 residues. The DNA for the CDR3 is TGTGCCAGCAGCTTGAGTATGTTGAGGGCAGCAACTAATGAAAAACTGTTTTTT. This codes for CASSLSMLRAATNEKLFF.

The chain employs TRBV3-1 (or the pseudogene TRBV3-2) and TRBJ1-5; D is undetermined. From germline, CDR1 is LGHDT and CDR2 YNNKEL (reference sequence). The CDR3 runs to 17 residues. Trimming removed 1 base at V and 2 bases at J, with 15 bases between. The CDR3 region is CASSQVVSEMGNQPQHF. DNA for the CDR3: TGTGCCAGCAGCCAAGTCGTGTCGGAGATGGGCAATCAGCCCCAGCATTTT.

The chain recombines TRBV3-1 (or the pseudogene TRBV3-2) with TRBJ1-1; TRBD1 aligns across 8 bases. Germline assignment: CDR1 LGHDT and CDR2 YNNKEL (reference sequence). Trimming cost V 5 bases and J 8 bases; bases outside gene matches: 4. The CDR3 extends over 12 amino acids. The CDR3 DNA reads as TGTGCCAGCAGCTATGGACAGGGCGAAGCTTTCTTT. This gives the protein CASSYGQGEAFF.

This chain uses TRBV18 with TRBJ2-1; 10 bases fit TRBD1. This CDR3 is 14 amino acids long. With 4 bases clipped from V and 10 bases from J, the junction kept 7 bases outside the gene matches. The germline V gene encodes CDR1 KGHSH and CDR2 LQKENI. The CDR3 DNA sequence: TGTGCCAGCTCACGGGACAGGGGCTCGTGGGAGCAGTTCTTC. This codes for CASSRDRGSWEQFF.

CDR3 region: CATSDPGLAEETQYF. In nucleotides, the CDR3 is TGTGCCACCAGTGACCCAGGACTAGCGGAAGAGACCCAGTACTTC. J is TRBJ2-5 and V is TRBV24-1, with TRBD2 matching 10 bases. V trimming: 4 bases; J trimming: 3 bases; junction bases outside the gene matches: 4. Germline CDR1 KGHDR, CDR2 SFDVKD. The CDR3 contains 15 residues.

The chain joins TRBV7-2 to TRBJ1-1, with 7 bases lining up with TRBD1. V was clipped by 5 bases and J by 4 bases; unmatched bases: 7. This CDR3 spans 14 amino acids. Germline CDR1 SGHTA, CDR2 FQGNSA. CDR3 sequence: CASSPDREATEAFF. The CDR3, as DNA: TGTGCCAGCAGCCCCGACAGGGAGGCCACTGAAGCTTTCTTT.

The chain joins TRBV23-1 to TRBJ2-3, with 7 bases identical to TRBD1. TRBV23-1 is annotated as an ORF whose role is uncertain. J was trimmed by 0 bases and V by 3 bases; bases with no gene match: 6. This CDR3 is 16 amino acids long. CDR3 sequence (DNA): TGCGCCAGCAGTCATGAGACAGGGAATAGCACAGATACGCAGTATTTT. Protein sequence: CASSHETGNSTDTQYF.

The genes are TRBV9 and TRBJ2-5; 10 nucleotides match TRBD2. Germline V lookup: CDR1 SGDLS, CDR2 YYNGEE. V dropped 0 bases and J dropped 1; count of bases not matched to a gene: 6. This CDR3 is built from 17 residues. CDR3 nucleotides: TGTGCCAGCAGCGTAGCTGGAAGCGGGGGGGCCCAAGAGACCCAGTACTTC. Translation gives CASSVAGSGGAQETQYF. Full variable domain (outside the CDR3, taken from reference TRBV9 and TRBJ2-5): DSGVTQTPKHLITATGQRVTLRCSPRSGDLSVYWYQQSLDQGLQFLIQYYNGEERAKGNILERFSAQQFPDLHSELNLSSLELGDSALYFCASSVAGSGGAQETQYFGPGTRLLVL.

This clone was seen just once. The chain's CDR3 is CASSSHRDMNTEAFF. Here the CDR3 DNA reads TGTGCCAGCAGCTCCCACAGGGACATGAACACTGAAGCTTTCTTT. The rearrangement uses TRBV9 and TRBJ1-1; D is perhaps TRBD1 (6 bases). The CDR3 runs to 15 residues. V was trimmed by 4 bases and J by 0 bases, leaving 13 bases between them. Germline V gives CDR1 SGDLS, CDR2 YYNGEE.